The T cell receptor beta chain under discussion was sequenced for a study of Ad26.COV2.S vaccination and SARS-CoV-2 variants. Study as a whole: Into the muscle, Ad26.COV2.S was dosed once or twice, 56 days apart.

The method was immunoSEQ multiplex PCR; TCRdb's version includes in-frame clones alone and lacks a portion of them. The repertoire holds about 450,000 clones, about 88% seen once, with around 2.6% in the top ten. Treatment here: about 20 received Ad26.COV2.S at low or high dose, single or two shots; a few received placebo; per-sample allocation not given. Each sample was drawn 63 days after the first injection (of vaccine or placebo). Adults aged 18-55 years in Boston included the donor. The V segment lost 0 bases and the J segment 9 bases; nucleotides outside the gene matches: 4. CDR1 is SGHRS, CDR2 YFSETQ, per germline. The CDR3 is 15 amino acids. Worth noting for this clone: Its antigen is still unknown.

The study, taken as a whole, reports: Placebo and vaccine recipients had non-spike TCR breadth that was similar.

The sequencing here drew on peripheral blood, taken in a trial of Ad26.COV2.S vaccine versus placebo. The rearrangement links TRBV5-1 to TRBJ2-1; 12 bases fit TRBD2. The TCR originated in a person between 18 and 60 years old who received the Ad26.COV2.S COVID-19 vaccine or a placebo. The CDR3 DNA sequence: TGCGCCAGCAGCTTGGGAACTAGCGGGGGGAGTGAGCAGTTCTTC. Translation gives CASSLGTSGGSEQFF.